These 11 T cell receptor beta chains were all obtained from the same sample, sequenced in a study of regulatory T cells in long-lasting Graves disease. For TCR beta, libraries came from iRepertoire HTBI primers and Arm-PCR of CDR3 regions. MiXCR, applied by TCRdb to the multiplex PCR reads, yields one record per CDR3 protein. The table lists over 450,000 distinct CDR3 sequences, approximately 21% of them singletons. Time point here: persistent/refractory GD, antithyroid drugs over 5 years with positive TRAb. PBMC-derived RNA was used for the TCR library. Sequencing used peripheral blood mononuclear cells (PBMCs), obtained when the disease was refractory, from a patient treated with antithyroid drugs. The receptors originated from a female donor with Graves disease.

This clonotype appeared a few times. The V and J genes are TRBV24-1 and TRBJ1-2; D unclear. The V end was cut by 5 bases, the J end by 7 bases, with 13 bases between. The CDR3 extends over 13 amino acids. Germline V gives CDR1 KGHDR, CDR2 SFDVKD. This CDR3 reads CATSGPVDGGYTF. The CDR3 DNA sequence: TGTGCCACCAGTGGGCCCGTCGACGGTGGCTACACCTTC.

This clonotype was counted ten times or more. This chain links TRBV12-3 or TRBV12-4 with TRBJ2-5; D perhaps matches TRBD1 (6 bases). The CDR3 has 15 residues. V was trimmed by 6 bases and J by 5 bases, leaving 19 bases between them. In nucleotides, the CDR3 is TGTGCCAGCAGCAACCTGAGGACAGTCTTTGAGACCCAGTACTTC. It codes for CASSNLRTVFETQYF.

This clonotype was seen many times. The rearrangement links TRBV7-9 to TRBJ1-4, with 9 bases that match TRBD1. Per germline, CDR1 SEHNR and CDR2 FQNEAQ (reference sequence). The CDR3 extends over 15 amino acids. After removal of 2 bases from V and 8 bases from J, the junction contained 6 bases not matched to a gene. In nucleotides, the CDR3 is TGTGCCAGCAGCTTAAGGACAGGGGAGGAAGAAAAACTGTTTTTT. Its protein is CASSLRTGEEEKLFF.

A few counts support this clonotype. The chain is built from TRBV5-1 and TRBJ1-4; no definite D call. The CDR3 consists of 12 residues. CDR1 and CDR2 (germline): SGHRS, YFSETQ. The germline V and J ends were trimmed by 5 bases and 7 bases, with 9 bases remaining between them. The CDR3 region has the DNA TGCGCCAGCAGAAGGGAGGGTGAAAAACTGTTTTTT. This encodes CASRREGEKLFF.

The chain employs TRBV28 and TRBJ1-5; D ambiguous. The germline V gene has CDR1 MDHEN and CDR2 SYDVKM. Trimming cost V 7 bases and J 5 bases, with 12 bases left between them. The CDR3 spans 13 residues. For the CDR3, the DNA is TGTGCCAGCAATTATCCGGGCGATCAGCCCCAGCATTTT. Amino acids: CASNYPGDQPQHF.

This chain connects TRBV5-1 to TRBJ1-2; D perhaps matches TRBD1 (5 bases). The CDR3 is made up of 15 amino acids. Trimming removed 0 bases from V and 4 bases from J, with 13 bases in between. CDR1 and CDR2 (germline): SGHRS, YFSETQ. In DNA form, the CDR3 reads TGCGCCAGCAGCTTGGATCAGTCGGGGGGCTATGGCTACACCTTC. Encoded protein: CASSLDQSGGYGYTF.

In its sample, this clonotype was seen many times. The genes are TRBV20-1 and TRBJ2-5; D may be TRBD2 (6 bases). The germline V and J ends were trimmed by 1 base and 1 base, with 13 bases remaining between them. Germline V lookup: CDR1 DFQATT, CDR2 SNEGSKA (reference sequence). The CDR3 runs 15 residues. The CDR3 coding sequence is TGCAGTGCTAGAGTAGGCGGGGCCATCCAAGAGACCCAGTACTTC. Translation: CSARVGGAIQETQYF.

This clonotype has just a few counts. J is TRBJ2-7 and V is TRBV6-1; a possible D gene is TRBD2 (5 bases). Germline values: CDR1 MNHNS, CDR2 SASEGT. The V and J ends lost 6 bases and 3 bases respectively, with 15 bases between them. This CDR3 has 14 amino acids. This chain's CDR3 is CASRSGLGNYEQYF. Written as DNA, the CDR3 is TGTGCCAGCAGGTCAGGACTGGGAAACTACGAGCAGTACTTC.

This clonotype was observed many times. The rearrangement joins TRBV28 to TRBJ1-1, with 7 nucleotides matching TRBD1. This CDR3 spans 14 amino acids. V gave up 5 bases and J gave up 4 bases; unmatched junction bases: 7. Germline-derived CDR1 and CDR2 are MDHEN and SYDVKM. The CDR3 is CASSPPTGFTEAFF. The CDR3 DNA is TGTGCCAGCAGTCCCCCGACAGGGTTCACTGAAGCTTTCTTT.

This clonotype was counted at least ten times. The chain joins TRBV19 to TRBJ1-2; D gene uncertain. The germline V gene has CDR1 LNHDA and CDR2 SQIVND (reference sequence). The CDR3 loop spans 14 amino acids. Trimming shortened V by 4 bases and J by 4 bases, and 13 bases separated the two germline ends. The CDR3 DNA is TGTGCCAGTAGTAAGGCCGGGCAGGCCTATGGCTACACCTTC. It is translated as CASSKAGQAYGYTF.

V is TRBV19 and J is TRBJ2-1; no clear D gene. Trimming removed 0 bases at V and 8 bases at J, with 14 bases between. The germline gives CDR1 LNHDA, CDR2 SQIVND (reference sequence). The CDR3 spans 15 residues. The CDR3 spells CASSIDKVAVYEQFF. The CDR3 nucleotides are TGTGCCAGTAGTATAGATAAGGTGGCGGTTTATGAGCAGTTCTTC. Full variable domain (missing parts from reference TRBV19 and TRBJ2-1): DGGITQSPKYLFRKEGQNVTLSCEQNLNHDAMYWYRQDPGQGLRLIYYSQIVNDFQKGDIAEGYSVSREKKESFPLTVTSAQKNPTAFYLCASSIDKVAVYEQFFGPGTRLTVL.